These 8 T cell receptor beta chains came from one sample sequenced in a study of OX40 agonist ivuxolimab in advanced cancers. Assay used: immunoSEQ multiplex PCR; TCRdb lists only in-frame clones, some missing. The profile shows roughly 70,000 clones, 85% of them singletons. Sequenced material: CD4+ or CD8+ T cells sorted from blood, taken in a trial of the OX40 agonist ivuxolimab. The receptors originated from an adult with an advanced solid tumor such as melanoma, head and neck, liver or kidney cancer.

V is TRBV5-1 and J is TRBJ1-6, with 12 bases identical to TRBD1. Germline V gene lookup returns CDR1 SGHRS and CDR2 YFSETQ. Trimming at V came to 4 bases and at J to 9 bases, leaving 5 bases not matched to a gene. This CDR3 is built from 15 residues. As DNA, the CDR3 is TGCGCCAGCAGCCCGGGGACAGGGGGCAGTTCACCCCTCCACTTT. It translates to CASSPGTGGSSPLHF.

The chain has TRBV7-2 and TRBJ2-5; D is perhaps TRBD1 (6 bases). The V and J ends lost 0 bases and 5 bases respectively, with 19 bases between them. Germline CDR1 and CDR2: SGHTA and FQGNSA. There are 17 residues in the CDR3. In DNA form, the CDR3 reads TGTGCCAGCAGCTTAGCGGGGGCCGGGGCCGCCGGGGAGACCCAGTACTTC. Translated: CASSLAGAGAAGETQYF. Together with reference TRBV7-2 and TRBJ2-5, the CDR3 gives the full variable domain: GAGVSQSPSNKVTEKGKDVELRCDPISGHTALYWYRQSLGQGLEFLIYFQGNSAPDKSGLPSDRFSAERTGGSVSTLTIQRTQQEDSAVYLCASSLAGAGAAGETQYFGPGTRLLVL.

In this sample, this clone turned up once. The chain combines TRBV6-6 with TRBJ1-2; a weak D match, TRBD1 (5 bases). Germline CDR1 and CDR2: MNHNY and SVGAGI (reference sequence). With 10 bases removed from V and 5 bases from J, the gap between germline ends came to 17 bases. CDR3 length equals 13 residues. The CDR3 DNA reads TGTGCCACCGCCCAAGGGGCGGTATATGGCTACACCTTC. It is translated as CATAQGAVYGYTF.

J is TRBJ2-5 and V is TRBV2; 11 positions agree with TRBD2. The V gene's germline CDR1 is SNHLY and CDR2 FYNNEI. With V trimmed by 2 bases and J by 12 bases, 8 bases remained unmatched. This CDR3 region has 14 residues. The DNA of the CDR3 is TGTGCCAGCAGTGAATCGGTAGCGGGGGGGCTTGAGTACTTC. This translates into CASSESVAGGLEYF. The full variable domain, rest sourced from reference TRBV2 and TRBJ2-5, is EPEVTQTPSHQVTQMGQEVILRCVPISNHLYFYWYRQILGQKVEFLVSFYNNEISEKSEIFDDQFSVERPDGSNFTLKIRSTKLEDSAMYFCASSESVAGGLEYFGPGTRLLVL.

This sequence joins TRBV18 and TRBJ2-2; unclear D gene. Germline V CDR1 and CDR2: KGHSH, LQKENI. Deletions cut 6 bases from V and 4 bases from J, with 9 bases between. There are 13 residues in the CDR3. The CDR3, as DNA: TGTGCCAGCTCGAACGCGGCCACCGGGGAGCTGTTTTTT. This sequence encodes CASSNAATGELFF.

This CDR3 reads CASSVRGPVETQYF. CDR3 nucleotides: TGCGCCAGCAGCGTCCGGGGCCCGGTGGAGACCCAGTACTTC. The chain joins TRBV5-1 to TRBJ2-5; D tentatively reads TRBD1 or TRBD2 (5 bases each). V lost 4 bases and J lost 5, with 15 bases in between. Germline assignment: CDR1 SGHRS and CDR2 YFSETQ. The CDR3 sequence is 14 residues long.

In regard to this clone: Other DNA sequences in this specimen translate into the identical CDR3. The rearrangement links TRBV15 to TRBJ2-7; 9 nucleotides line up with TRBD1. Trimming took 3 bases from V and 2 from J; bases not matched to a gene: 2. This CDR3 has 14 amino acids. Germline CDR1 reads LNHNV; CDR2 reads YYDKDF (reference sequence). In DNA, the CDR3 is TGTGCCACCAGCAGGGACAGGGGTCCCTACGAGCAGTACTTC. Translating it yields CATSRDRGPYEQYF.

The chain is built from TRBV5-1 and TRBJ2-7, with 9 bases fitting TRBD1. Germline V gene data show CDR1 as SGHRS and CDR2 as YFSETQ. The V and J ends lost 0 bases and 2 bases, in that order; junction bases with no gene match: 0. The CDR3 extends over 14 amino acids. This CDR3 is CASSLGDRAYEQYF. DNA for the CDR3: TGCGCCAGCAGCTTGGGGGACAGGGCCTACGAGCAGTACTTC.